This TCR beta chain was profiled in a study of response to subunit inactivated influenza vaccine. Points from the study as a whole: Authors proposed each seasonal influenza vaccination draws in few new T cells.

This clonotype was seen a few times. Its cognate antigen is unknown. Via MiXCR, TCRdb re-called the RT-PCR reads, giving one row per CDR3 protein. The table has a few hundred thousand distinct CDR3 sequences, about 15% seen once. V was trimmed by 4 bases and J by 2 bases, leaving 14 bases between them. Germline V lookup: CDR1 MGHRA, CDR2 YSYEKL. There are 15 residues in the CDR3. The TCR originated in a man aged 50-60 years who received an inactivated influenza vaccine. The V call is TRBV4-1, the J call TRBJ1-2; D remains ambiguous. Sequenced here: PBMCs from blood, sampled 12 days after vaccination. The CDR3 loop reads CASSPHSENNYGYTF. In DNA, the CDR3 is TGCGCCAGCAGCCCACACAGCGAAAACAACTATGGCTACACCTTC.